A single sample is the source of the 20 T cell receptor beta chains below, sequenced in a study of blood T cell repertoires in COVID-19. Method: immunoSEQ multiplex PCR; TCRdb's copy keeps in-frame clones and lacks some. The table lists under 450,000 clones, 88% of them singletons, with approximately 12% in the top ten. The sequenced sample consisted of peripheral blood. The receptor set was obtained from a woman aged 50 to 60 with COVID-19, enrolled during active disease.

This clone appeared once. The chain couples TRBV10-3 to TRBJ1-4, with D tentatively TRBD1 (5 bases). Germline assignment: CDR1 ENHRY and CDR2 SYGVKD. Trimming removed 10 bases at V and 0 bases at J, with 12 bases between. CDR3 length: 14 amino acids. This chain's CDR3 is CATGGGATNEKLFF. CDR3 nucleotide sequence: TGTGCCACGGGGGGTGGGGCAACTAATGAAAAACTGTTTTTT.

The chain employs TRBV3-1 (or the pseudogene TRBV3-2) and TRBJ2-3; D is ambiguous. The germline V and J ends were trimmed by 1 base and 4 bases, with 3 bases remaining between them. This CDR3 is 12 amino acids long. Per germline, CDR1 LGHDT and CDR2 YNNKEL (reference sequence). The CDR3 DNA follows: TGTGCCAGCAGCCAAGCGTCAGATACGCAGTATTTT. Amino acids: CASSQASDTQYF.

Note on this clone: Within the sample, other DNA sequences also encode this same CDR3. This chain joins TRBV9 and TRBJ2-5, with D tentatively TRBD2 (5 bases). Per germline, CDR1 SGDLS and CDR2 YYNGEE. The germline V and J ends were trimmed by 5 bases and 2 bases, with 10 bases remaining between them. The CDR3 contains 13 residues. Here the CDR3 reads CASSARGQETQYF. CDR3 nucleotide sequence: TGTGCCAGCAGTGCACGGGGACAAGAGACCCAGTACTTC.

Only one count was recorded for this clone. The V gene is TRBV30, the J gene TRBJ1-2; 7 nucleotides agree with TRBD1. In germline, CDR1 is GTSNPN, CDR2 SVGIG (reference sequence). The V and J ends lost 5 bases and 4 bases, in that order; junction bases with no gene match: 7. This CDR3 has 13 amino acids. The CDR3 sequence is CAWYRGSFYGYTF. The CDR3 DNA reads as TGTGCCTGGTACAGGGGCAGTTTCTATGGCTACACCTTC.

This rearrangement joins TRBV6-1 to TRBJ1-6; D is unresolved. The CDR3 covers 14 residues. Between the trimmed V and J ends, which lost 1 base and 4 bases, there was a span of 5 bases. From germline, CDR1 is MNHNS and CDR2 SASEGT. This CDR3 reads CASSEGPYNSPLHF. In nucleotides, the CDR3 is TGTGCCAGCAGTGAAGGGCCATATAATTCACCCCTCCACTTT.

This clone came up a few times. The V call is TRBV11-2, the J call TRBJ1-5; 9 bases line up with TRBD1. This CDR3 contains 13 residues. V was pared by 7 bases and J by 7 bases, with 5 bases of the junction left unmatched. Germline loops: CDR1 SGHAT, CDR2 FQNNGV. CDR3 coding DNA: TGTGCCAGCACCCGGGACAGGGAACAGCCCCAGCATTTT. Its translation is CASTRDREQPQHF.

J is TRBJ1-5 and V is TRBV21-1; no check of the table's D call, TRBD1, against the DNA was made. TRBV21-1 is a documented pseudogene. This CDR3 comprises 20 residues. This chain's CDR3 is CASSSRGPGQGEDSNQPQHF. DNA for the CDR3: TGTGCCAGCAGCTCCCGAGGACCGGGACAGGGGGAGGATAGCAATCAGCCCCAGCATTTT.

The gene calls are TRBV27 and TRBJ1-6; 11 nucleotides match TRBD1. CDR3 length equals 14 residues. Germline assignment: CDR1 MNHEY and CDR2 SMNVEV (reference sequence). The trim removed 6 bases at V and 9 bases at J, leaving 4 bases unmatched. CDR3 sequence reads: CASRSGTGGSPLHF. CDR3 in DNA: TGTGCCAGCAGGTCCGGGACAGGGGGTTCACCCCTCCACTTT.

This clone has more than one count but fewer than ten. The chain links TRBV9 to TRBJ1-5; TRBD1 is a possible D gene (5 bases). The germline V gene has CDR1 SGDLS and CDR2 YYNGEE. CDR3 length: 15 residues. V dropped 5 bases and J dropped 2 bases, with 14 bases sitting between them. The CDR3 loop reads CASSRGVGGNQPQHF. The CDR3 coding sequence is TGTGCCAGCAGTCGGGGGGTCGGCGGCAATCAGCCCCAGCATTTT.

The CDR3 is CASSPPGLRTDTQYF. As DNA, the CDR3 is TGTGCCAGCAGCCCCCCGGGACTCCGCACAGATACGCAGTATTTT. The V and J genes are TRBV3-1 (or the pseudogene TRBV3-2) and TRBJ2-3, with D possibly matching TRBD2 (6 bases). The V and J ends lost 4 bases and 1 base respectively, with 12 bases between them. The length of the CDR3 is 15 residues. The germline gives CDR1 LGHDT, CDR2 YNNKEL (reference sequence).

This chain connects TRBV24-1 to TRBJ2-1; maybe TRBD1 (6 bases). Trimming removed 4 bases from V and 0 bases from J, with 12 bases in between. The germline V gene has CDR1 KGHDR and CDR2 SFDVKD. The CDR3 runs 16 residues. CDR3 region: CATSDRQVRSYNEQFF. The CDR3, as DNA: TGTGCCACCAGTGACAGACAGGTCCGCTCCTACAATGAGCAGTTCTTC.

The chain links TRBV11-2 to TRBJ1-2, with TRBD1 matching over 9 bases. CDR3 length: 15 amino acids. The ends lost 6 bases at V and 1 base at J; junction bases unmatched: 6. Germline V gene lookup returns CDR1 SGHAT and CDR2 FQNNGV. CDR3 in amino acids: CASRRPGQGNYGYTF. CDR3 bases: TGTGCCAGCAGGAGACCGGGACAGGGTAACTATGGCTACACCTTC.

This rearrangement joins TRBV7-3 to TRBJ2-1; maybe TRBD2 (7 bases). Germline V gene data show CDR1 as SGHTA and CDR2 as FQGTGA. V was clipped by 4 bases and J by 9 bases, with 22 bases between them. The CDR3 has 16 amino acids. CDR3 coding DNA: TGTGCCAGCAGCTCTGACCCTCCGGGGGGAGGGGGTGAGCAGTTCTTC. Amino acids: CASSSDPPGGGGEQFF.

This clone was picked up one time. The chain is built from TRBV2 and TRBJ1-3; tentatively, D is TRBD1 (6 bases). Germline assignment: CDR1 SNHLY and CDR2 FYNNEI. CDR3 length equals 16 residues. The germline V and J ends were trimmed by 8 bases and 4 bases, with 21 bases remaining between them. CDR3 nucleotides: TGTGCCAGCTCAAAAAGGGGGGGAGTATCAGGAAACACCATATATTTT. Its translation: CASSKRGGVSGNTIYF. Full variable domain (rest looked up from reference TRBV2 and TRBJ1-3): EPEVTQTPSHQVTQMGQEVILRCVPISNHLYFYWYRQILGQKVEFLVSFYNNEISEKSEIFDDQFSVERPDGSNFTLKIRSTKLEDSAMYFCASSKRGGVSGNTIYFGEGSWLTVV.

V usage is TRBV4-1 and J usage is TRBJ2-1; 7 bases align to TRBD1. V shed 0 bases, J shed 4 bases, and the junction held 3 bases outside the gene matches. The CDR3 is 15 amino acids. Per the germline V gene, CDR1 is MGHRA and CDR2 is YSYEKL. The CDR3 coding sequence is TGCGCCAGCAGCCAAGACCGGGACAGATACAATGAGCAGTTCTTC. Translated, it gives CASSQDRDRYNEQFF.

This clone is a singleton in its sample. This chain connects TRBV28 to TRBJ2-5, with D perhaps matching TRBD2 (5 bases). The V end lost 2 bases, the J end lost 7 bases, and 11 bases lay between the germline ends. The CDR3 has 13 amino acids. Germline values: CDR1 MDHEN, CDR2 SYDVKM. The CDR3 loop reads CASSLAFGGTQYF. The DNA of the CDR3 is TGTGCCAGCAGTTTAGCGTTTGGAGGGACCCAGTACTTC.

The rearrangement joins TRBV2 to TRBJ1-2, with a tentative D call TRBD1 (5 bases). The V gene's germline CDR1 is SNHLY and CDR2 FYNNEI. This CDR3 is 15 amino acids long. V lost 2 bases and J 2 bases, leaving 12 bases between the germline ends. CDR3 DNA: TGTGCCAGCAGTGAACTCGGGGGGGTGAACTATGGCTACACCTTC. It specifies CASSELGGVNYGYTF.

This clone was seen only once. The chain has TRBV4-1 and TRBJ2-3; 8 bases agree with TRBD2. Losses at the gene ends were 1 base for V and 1 base for J; bases not matched to a gene: 4. Germline values: CDR1 MGHRA, CDR2 YSYEKL. The length of the CDR3 is 16 residues. CDR3 residues: CASSQGRAGGTDTQYF. CDR3 coding DNA: TGCGCCAGCAGCCAAGGGCGAGCGGGGGGCACAGATACGCAGTATTTT.

V is TRBV3-1 (or the pseudogene TRBV3-2) and J is TRBJ2-2, with 8 bases that match TRBD2. The CDR3 has 14 residues. J lost 6 bases, V lost 1 base, and 1 base had no gene match. The germline V gene has CDR1 LGHDT and CDR2 YNNKEL (reference sequence). CDR3 nucleotide sequence: TGTGCCAGCAGCCAAGGCGGGGGGTCCGGGGAGCTGTTTTTT. Translated: CASSQGGGSGELFF.

The chain employs TRBV12-5 and TRBJ2-7; perhaps TRBD2 as D (6 bases). CDR1 and CDR2 (germline): LGHNT, FRNRAP. Trimming took off 1 base at V and 5 bases at J, with 12 bases between the two ends. This CDR3 is built from 14 residues. The DNA of the CDR3 is TGTGCTAGTGGTTTGGCGGGACTCTTAGACGAGCAGTACTTC. As protein: CASGLAGLLDEQYF.